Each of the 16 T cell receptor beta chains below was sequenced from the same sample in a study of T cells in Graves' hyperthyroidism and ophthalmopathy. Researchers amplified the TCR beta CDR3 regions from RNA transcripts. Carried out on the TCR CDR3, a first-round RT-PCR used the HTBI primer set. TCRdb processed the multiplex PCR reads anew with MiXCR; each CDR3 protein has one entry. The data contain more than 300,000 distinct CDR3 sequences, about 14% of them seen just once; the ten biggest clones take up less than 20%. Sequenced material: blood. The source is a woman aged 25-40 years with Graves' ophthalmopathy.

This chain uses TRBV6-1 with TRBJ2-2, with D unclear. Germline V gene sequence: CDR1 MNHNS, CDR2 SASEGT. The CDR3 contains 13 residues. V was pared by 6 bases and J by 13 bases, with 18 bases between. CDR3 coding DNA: TGTGCCAGCAGGAGTCTGACGGGTTGGGGGCTGTTTTTT. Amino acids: CASRSLTGWGLFF.

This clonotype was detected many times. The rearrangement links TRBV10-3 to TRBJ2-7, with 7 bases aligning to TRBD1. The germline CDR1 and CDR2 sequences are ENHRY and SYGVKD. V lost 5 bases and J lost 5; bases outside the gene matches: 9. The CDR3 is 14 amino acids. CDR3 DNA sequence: TGTGCCATCAGTACAGGGGCGGACGGGGACGAGCAGTACTTC. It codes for CAISTGADGDEQYF.

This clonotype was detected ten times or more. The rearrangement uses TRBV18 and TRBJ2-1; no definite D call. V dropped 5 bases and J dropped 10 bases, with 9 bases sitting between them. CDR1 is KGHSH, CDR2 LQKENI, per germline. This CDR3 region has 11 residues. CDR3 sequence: CASSGGEEQFF. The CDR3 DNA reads TGTGCCAGCTCAGGCGGTGAGGAGCAGTTCTTC.

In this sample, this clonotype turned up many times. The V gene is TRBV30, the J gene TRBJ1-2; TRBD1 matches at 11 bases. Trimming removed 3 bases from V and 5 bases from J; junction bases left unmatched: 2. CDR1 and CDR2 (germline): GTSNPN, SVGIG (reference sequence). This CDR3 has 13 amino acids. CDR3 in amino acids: CAWSGQGAYGYTF. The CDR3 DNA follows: TGTGCCTGGAGCGGACAGGGGGCTTATGGCTACACCTTC.

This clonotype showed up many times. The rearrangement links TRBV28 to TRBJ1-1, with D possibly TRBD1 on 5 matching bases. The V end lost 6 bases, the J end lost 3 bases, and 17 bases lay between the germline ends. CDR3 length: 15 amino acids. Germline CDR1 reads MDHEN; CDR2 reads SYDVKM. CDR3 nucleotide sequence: TGTGCCAGCAGAAGGATAAGGGGTTACTACACTGAAGCTTTCTTT. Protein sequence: CASRRIRGYYTEAFF.

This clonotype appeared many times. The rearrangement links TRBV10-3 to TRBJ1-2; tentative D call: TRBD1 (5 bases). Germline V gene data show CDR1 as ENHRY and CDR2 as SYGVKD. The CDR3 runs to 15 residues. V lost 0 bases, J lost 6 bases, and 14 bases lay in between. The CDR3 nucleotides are TGTGCCATCAGTGAGTCCGACAGTCCGAGGGATGGCTACACCTTC. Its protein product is CAISESDSPRDGYTF.

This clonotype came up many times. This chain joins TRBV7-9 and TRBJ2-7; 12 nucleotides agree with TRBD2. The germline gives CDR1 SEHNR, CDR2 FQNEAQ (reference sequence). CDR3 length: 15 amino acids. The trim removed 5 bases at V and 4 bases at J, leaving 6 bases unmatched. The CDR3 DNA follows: TGTGCCAGCAGCCTAGGACTAGCGGGATCATACGAGCAGTACTTC. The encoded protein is CASSLGLAGSYEQYF.

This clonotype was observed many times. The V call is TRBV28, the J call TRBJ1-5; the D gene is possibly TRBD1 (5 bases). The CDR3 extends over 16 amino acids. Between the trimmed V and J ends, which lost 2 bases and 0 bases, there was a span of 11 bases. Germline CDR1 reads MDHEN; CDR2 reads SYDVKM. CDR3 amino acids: CASSLQGRHSNQPQHF. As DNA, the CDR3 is TGTGCCAGCAGTTTACAGGGACGGCATAGCAATCAGCCCCAGCATTTT.

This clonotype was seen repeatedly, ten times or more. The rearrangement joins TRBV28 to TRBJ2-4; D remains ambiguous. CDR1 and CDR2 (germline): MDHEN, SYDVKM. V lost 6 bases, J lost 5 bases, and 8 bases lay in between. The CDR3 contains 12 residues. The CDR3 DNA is TGTGCCAGCAGCTCGACGGAAAACATTCAGTACTTC. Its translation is CASSSTENIQYF.

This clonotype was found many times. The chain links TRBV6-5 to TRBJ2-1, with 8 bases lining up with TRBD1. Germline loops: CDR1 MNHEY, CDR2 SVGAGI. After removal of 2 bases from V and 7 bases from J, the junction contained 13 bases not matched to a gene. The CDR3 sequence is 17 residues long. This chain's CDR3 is CASSYDFPGGAGNEQFF. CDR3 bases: TGTGCCAGCAGTTACGATTTTCCAGGGGGCGCTGGAAATGAGCAGTTCTTC.

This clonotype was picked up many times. This chain's CDR3 is CASSQRVLKPGTETLAQYF. The DNA of the CDR3 is TGTGCCAGCAGCCAAAGGGTTCTGAAACCCGGGACTGAAACTTTGGCCCAGTACTTC. This sequence joins TRBV3-1 and TRBJ2-5, with D possibly being TRBD2 (6 bases). This CDR3 is 19 amino acids long. The V and J ends lost 2 bases and 9 bases respectively, with 31 bases between them. The germline CDR1 and CDR2 sequences are LGHDT and YNNKEL (reference sequence).

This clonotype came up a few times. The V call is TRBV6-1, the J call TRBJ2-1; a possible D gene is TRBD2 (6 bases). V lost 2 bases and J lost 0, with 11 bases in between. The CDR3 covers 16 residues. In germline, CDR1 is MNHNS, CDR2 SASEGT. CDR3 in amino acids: CASSETPSVSYNEQFF. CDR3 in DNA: TGTGCCAGCAGTGAAACTCCTAGCGTCTCCTACAATGAGCAGTTCTTC.

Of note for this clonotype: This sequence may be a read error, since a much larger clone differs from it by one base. The CDR3 nucleotides are TGTGCCAGCAGCGCGGGACTAGCTGGGACCGGGGAGCTGCTTTTT. The encoded protein is CASSAGLAGTGELLF. The chain employs TRBV2 and TRBJ2-2, with 9 positions matching TRBD2. CDR3 size: 15 residues. The germline V gene encodes CDR1 SNHLY and CDR2 FYNNEI.

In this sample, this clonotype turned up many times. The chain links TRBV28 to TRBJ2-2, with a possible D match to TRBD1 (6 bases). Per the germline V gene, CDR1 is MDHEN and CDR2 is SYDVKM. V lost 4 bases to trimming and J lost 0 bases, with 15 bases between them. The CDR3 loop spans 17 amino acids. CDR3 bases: TGTGCCAGCAGTTCGCAAACGGACAGTCCGAACACCGGGGAGCTGTTTTTT. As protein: CASSSQTDSPNTGELFF. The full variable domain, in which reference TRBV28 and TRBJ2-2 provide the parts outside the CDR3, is DVKVTQSSRYLVKRTGEKVFLECVQDMDHENMFWYRQDPGLGLRLIYFSYDVKMKEKGDIPEGYSVSREKKERFSLILESASTNQTSMYLCASSSQTDSPNTGELFFGEGSRLTVL.

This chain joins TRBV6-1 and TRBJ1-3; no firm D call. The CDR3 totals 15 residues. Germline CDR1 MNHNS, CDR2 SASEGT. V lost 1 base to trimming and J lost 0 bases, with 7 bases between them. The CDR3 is CASSEDRVSGNTIYF. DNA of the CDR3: TGTGCCAGCAGTGAAGACCGGGTCTCTGGAAACACCATATATTTT.

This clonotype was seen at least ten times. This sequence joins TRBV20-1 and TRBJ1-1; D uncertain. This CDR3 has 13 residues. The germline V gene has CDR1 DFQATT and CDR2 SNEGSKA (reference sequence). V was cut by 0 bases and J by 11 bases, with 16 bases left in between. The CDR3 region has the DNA TGCAGTGCTAGAGAAGAGTACCAAGGGTATGCTTTCTTT. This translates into CSAREEYQGYAFF.